Listed below are T cell receptor beta chains from one sample, sequenced in a study of early T cells in non-severe SARS-CoV-2 infection. A single record per CDR3 protein comes from TCRdb applying MiXCR to the 5' RACE reads. The data contain more than 45,000 distinct CDR3 sequences, around 12% of them seen just once; the ten biggest clones take up roughly 3.4%. Sequencing input: whole blood. The receptor set was obtained from an adult who was a healthcare worker with PCR-confirmed SARS-CoV-2 infection or an uninfected control (not recorded which). Both conserved end residues are part of each CDR3. Fields, in order: J gene, V gene, D gene, clone size, CDR3 DNA, CDR3 protein. The D gene is left open where the match is weak. Expanded clones are given a class, and other clones once, few, many or no size at all.

j_call: TRBJ2-5
v_call: TRBV27
d_call: -
clone_size: many
cdr3_nt: TGTGCCAGCAGTTTAGGGACACGATCGGCCCAGTACTTC
cdr3_aa: CASSLGTRSAQYF

j_call: TRBJ2-1
v_call: TRBV7-6
d_call: -
clone_size: many
cdr3_nt: TGTGCCAGCAGCTTGGACCGGGGGCCGGATGAGCAGTTCTTC
cdr3_aa: CASSLDRGPDEQFF

j_call: TRBJ1-6
v_call: TRBV19
d_call: TRBD1
clone_size: many
cdr3_nt: TGTGCCCCCACGGCGCGCGAGACAGGGAAGGGATCACCCCTCCACTTT
cdr3_aa: CAPTARETGKGSPLHF

j_call: TRBJ2-1
v_call: TRBV29-1
d_call: -
clone_size: -
cdr3_nt: TGCAGCGCCCTTACCAGGACAGAGGGGTTCTTC
cdr3_aa: CSALTRTEGFF

j_call: TRBJ1-4
v_call: TRBV7-2
d_call: TRBD1
clone_size: -
cdr3_nt: TGTGCCAGCAGCTCGCGGACAGGGACTAATGAAAAACTGTTTTTT
cdr3_aa: CASSSRTGTNEKLFF

j_call: TRBJ2-2
v_call: TRBV11-1
d_call: -
clone_size: few
cdr3_nt: TGTGCCAGCAGCCCCACAGGGAACACCGGGGAGCTGTTTTTT
cdr3_aa: CASSPTGNTGELFF

j_call: TRBJ1-2
v_call: TRBV5-4
d_call: -
clone_size: few
cdr3_nt: TGTGCCAGCAGCTTGGCGGGAGCTAACTATGGCTACACCTTC
cdr3_aa: CASSLAGANYGYTF

j_call: TRBJ2-1
v_call: TRBV7-2
d_call: -
clone_size: -
cdr3_nt: TGTGCCAGCAGCCCCGCCGCGAGGGAGCAGTTCTTC
cdr3_aa: CASSPAAREQFF

j_call: TRBJ2-1
v_call: TRBV6-4
d_call: TRBD2
clone_size: -
cdr3_nt: TGTGCCAGCTCGACTAGCTGGGGCCCCAATGAGCAGTTCTTC
cdr3_aa: CASSTSWGPNEQFF

j_call: TRBJ2-7
v_call: TRBV2
d_call: TRBD1
clone_size: many
cdr3_nt: TGTGCCAGCACCGGGACAGCGACTGCCTACGAGCAGTACTTC
cdr3_aa: CASTGTATAYEQYF

j_call: TRBJ1-6
v_call: TRBV28
d_call: -
clone_size: few
cdr3_nt: TGTGCCAGCAGTGGGGACCCCACGGTCCACTTT
cdr3_aa: CASSGDPTVHF

j_call: TRBJ2-1
v_call: TRBV7-9
d_call: -
clone_size: many
cdr3_nt: TGTGCCAGCAGCTCCCCTACCGCGACCTCCTACAATGAGCAGTTCTTC
cdr3_aa: CASSSPTATSYNEQFF

j_call: TRBJ2-5
v_call: TRBV11-2
d_call: -
clone_size: many
cdr3_nt: TGTGCCAGCAGCCTCTCCCAGGGTAAAGAGACCCAGTACTTC
cdr3_aa: CASSLSQGKETQYF

j_call: TRBJ2-7
v_call: TRBV29-1
d_call: -
clone_size: -
cdr3_nt: TGCAGCGTAAGGGCCCACTCCTACGAGCAGTACTTC
cdr3_aa: CSVRAHSYEQYF

j_call: TRBJ2-7
v_call: TRBV29-1
d_call: -
clone_size: few
cdr3_nt: TGCAGCGTTGACGTTTTTAGGGCGGGGTCCTACGAGCAGTACTTC
cdr3_aa: CSVDVFRAGSYEQYF

j_call: TRBJ2-7
v_call: TRBV2
d_call: -
clone_size: many
cdr3_nt: TGTGCCAGCAGTGAGCGGAGCGGCGAGCAGTACTTC
cdr3_aa: CASSERSGEQYF

j_call: TRBJ2-1
v_call: TRBV4-2
d_call: TRBD2
clone_size: few
cdr3_nt: TGTGCCAGCAGTCCAGAAGGACTAGCGGAAAATGAGCAGTTCTTC
cdr3_aa: CASSPEGLAENEQFF

j_call: TRBJ2-3
v_call: TRBV10-3
d_call: -
clone_size: -
cdr3_nt: TGTGCCATCAGTGACCAGACAAGCACAGATACGCAGTATTTT
cdr3_aa: CAISDQTSTDTQYF

j_call: TRBJ2-1
v_call: TRBV3-1
d_call: TRBD2
clone_size: many
cdr3_nt: TGTGCCAGCAGCCAACTAGCGGGGGACAATGAGCAGTTCTTC
cdr3_aa: CASSQLAGDNEQFF

j_call: TRBJ1-5
v_call: TRBV9
d_call: -
clone_size: -
cdr3_nt: TGTGCCAGCAGCGACGGTAGCAATCAGCCCCAGCATTTT
cdr3_aa: CASSDGSNQPQHF

j_call: TRBJ1-5
v_call: TRBV30
d_call: -
clone_size: few
cdr3_nt: TGTGCCTGGAGCTCTTGGGGGGACCCCAATCAGCCCCAGCATTTT
cdr3_aa: CAWSSWGDPNQPQHF

j_call: TRBJ2-7
v_call: TRBV5-1
d_call: TRBD2
clone_size: -
cdr3_nt: TGCGCCAGCATTGTGGGCTTCGGACGACTAGCGGGGCAGTTCTCCTACGAGCAGTACTTC
cdr3_aa: CASIVGFGRLAGQFSYEQYF

j_call: TRBJ1-1
v_call: TRBV7-6
d_call: -
clone_size: -
cdr3_nt: TGTGCCAGCAGTACTAGGGGCTTATGGAACACTGAAGCTTTCTTT
cdr3_aa: CASSTRGLWNTEAFF

j_call: TRBJ2-5
v_call: TRBV28
d_call: -
clone_size: few
cdr3_nt: TGTGCCAGCAGTTCTTCCCGAGGGACCCGGCCGTACTTC
cdr3_aa: CASSSSRGTRPYF

j_call: TRBJ2-5
v_call: TRBV29-1
d_call: -
clone_size: few
cdr3_nt: TGCAGCGTTGAGCAGGCGGCCGAGACCCAGTACTTC
cdr3_aa: CSVEQAAETQYF

j_call: TRBJ2-2
v_call: TRBV6-1
d_call: -
clone_size: many
cdr3_nt: TGTGCCAGCAGTCGGGCCCCCGGGGAGCTGTTTTTT
cdr3_aa: CASSRAPGELFF

j_call: TRBJ1-1
v_call: TRBV28
d_call: -
clone_size: -
cdr3_nt: TGTGCCAGCAGTCCGGGCGCTGGCATTGTGGCTTTCTTT
cdr3_aa: CASSPGAGIVAFF

j_call: TRBJ2-2
v_call: TRBV3-1
d_call: -
clone_size: few
cdr3_nt: TGTGCCAGCCACCACGGGGCCGGGGAGCTGTTTTTT
cdr3_aa: CASHHGAGELFF

j_call: TRBJ1-2
v_call: TRBV28
d_call: -
clone_size: -
cdr3_nt: TGTGCCAGCAGTTTATCGAGGGGTTCTGGCTACACCTTC
cdr3_aa: CASSLSRGSGYTF

j_call: TRBJ2-7
v_call: TRBV5-5
d_call: -
clone_size: -
cdr3_nt: TGTGCCAGCAGCGCGGCCCCACTAGCCTCCTACGAGCAGTACTTC
cdr3_aa: CASSAAPLASYEQYF